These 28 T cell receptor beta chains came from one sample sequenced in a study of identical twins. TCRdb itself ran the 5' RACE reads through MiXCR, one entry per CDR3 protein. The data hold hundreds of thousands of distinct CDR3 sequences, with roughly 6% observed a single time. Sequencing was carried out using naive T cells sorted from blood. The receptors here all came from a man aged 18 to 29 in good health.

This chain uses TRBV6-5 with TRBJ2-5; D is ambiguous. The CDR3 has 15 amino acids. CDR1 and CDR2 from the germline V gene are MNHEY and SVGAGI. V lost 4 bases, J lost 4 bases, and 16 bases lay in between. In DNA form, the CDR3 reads TGTGCCAGCAGTTCCTCAGTAAAGGCAGGAGAGACCCAGTACTTC. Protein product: CASSSSVKAGETQYF.

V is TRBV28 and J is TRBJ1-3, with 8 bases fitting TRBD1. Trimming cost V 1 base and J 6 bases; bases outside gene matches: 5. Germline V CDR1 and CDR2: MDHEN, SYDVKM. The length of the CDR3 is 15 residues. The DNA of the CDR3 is TGTGCCAGCAGTTTATCGTACAGGGGGACAAACACCATATATTTT. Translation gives CASSLSYRGTNTIYF.

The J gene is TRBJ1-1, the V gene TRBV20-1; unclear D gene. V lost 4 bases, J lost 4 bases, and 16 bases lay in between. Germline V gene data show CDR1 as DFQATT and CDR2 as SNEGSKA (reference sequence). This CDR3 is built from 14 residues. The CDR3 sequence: CSAKAFQIGTEAFF. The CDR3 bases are TGCAGTGCTAAGGCCTTCCAAATCGGCACTGAAGCTTTCTTT.

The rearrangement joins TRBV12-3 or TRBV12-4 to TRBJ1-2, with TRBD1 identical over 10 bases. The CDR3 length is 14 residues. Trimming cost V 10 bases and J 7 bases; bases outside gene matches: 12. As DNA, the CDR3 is TGTGCCACCCAAGGGGGGACAGGGGCGGGTGGCTACACCTTC. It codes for CATQGGTGAGGYTF.

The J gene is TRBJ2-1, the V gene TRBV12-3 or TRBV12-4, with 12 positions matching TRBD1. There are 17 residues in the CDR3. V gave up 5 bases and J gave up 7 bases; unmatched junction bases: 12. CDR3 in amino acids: CASSQDPRDRGQNEQFF. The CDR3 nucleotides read TGTGCCAGCAGTCAAGACCCCCGGGACAGGGGGCAAAATGAGCAGTTCTTC.

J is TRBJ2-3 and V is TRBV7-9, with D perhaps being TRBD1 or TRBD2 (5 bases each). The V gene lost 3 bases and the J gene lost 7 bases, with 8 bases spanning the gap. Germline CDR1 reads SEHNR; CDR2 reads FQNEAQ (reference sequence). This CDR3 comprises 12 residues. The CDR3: CASSFRGHTQYF. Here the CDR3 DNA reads TGTGCCAGCAGCTTCCGGGGCCATACGCAGTATTTT.

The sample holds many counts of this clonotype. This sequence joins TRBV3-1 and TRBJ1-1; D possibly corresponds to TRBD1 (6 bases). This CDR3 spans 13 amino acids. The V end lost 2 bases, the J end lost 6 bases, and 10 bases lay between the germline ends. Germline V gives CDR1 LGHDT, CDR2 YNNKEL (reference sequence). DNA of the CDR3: TGTGCCAGCAGCCAACTACAGGGATCTGAAGCTTTCTTT. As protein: CASSQLQGSEAFF. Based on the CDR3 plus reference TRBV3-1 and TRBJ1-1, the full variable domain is DTAVSQTPKYLVTQMGNDKSIKCEQNLGHDTMYWYKQDSKKFLKIMFSYNNKELIINETVPNRFSPKSPDKAHLNLHINSLELGDSAVYFCASSQLQGSEAFFGQGTRLTVV.

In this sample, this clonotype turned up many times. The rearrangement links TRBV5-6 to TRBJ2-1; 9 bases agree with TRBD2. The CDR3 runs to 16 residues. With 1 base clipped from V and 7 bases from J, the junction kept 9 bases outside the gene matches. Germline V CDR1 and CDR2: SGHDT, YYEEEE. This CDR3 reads CASSLLGGRAGNEQFF. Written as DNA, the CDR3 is TGTGCCAGCAGCTTGTTGGGCGGGAGGGCCGGAAATGAGCAGTTCTTC.

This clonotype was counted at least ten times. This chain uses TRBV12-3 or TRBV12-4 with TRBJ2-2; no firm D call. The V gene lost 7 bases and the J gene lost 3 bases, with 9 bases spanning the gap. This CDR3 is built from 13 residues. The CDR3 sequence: CASTLRDTGELFF. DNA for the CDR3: TGTGCCAGCACCCTAAGGGACACCGGGGAGCTGTTTTTT.

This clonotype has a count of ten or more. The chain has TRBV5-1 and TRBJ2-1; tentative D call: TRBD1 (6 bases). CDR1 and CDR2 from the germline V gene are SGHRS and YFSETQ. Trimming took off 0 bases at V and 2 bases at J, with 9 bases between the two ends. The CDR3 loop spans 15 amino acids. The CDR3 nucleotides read TGCGCCAGCAGCTTGGGGGACAATACCTACAATGAGCAGTTCTTC. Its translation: CASSLGDNTYNEQFF.

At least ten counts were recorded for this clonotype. For the CDR3, the DNA is TGTGCCAGCAGTTATTCGACGACCAATGAGCAGTTCTTC. It translates to CASSYSTTNEQFF. The chain employs TRBV6-5 and TRBJ2-1; D is undetermined. Germline V lookup: CDR1 MNHEY, CDR2 SVGAGI. This CDR3 comprises 13 residues. V lost 3 bases and J 6 bases, leaving 9 bases between the germline ends.

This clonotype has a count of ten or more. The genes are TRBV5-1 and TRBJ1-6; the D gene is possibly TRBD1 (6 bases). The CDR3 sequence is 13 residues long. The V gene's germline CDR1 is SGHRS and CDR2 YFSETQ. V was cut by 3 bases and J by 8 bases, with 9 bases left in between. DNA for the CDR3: TGCGCCAGCAGCTCGCGACAGGATTCACCCCTCCACTTT. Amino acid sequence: CASSSRQDSPLHF.

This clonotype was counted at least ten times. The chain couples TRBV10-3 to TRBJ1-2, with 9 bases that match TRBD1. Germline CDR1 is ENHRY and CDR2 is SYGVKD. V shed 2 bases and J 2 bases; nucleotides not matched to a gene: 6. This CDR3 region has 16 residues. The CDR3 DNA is TGTGCCATCAGTGAGGAGGGTACAGGGGGCAACTATGGCTACACCTTC. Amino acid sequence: CAISEEGTGGNYGYTF.

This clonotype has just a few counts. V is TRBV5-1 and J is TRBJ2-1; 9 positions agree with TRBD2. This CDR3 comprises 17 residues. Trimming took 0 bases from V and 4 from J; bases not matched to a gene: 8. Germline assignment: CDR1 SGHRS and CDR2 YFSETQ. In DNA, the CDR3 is TGCGCCAGCAGCTTGGCCAAAAGAGCGGGAGGATACAATGAGCAGTTCTTC. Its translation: CASSLAKRAGGYNEQFF. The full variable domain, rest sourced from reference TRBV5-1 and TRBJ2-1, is KAGVTQTPRYLIKTRGQQVTLSCSPISGHRSVSWYQQTPGQGLQFLFEYFSETQRNKGNFPGRFSGRQFSNSRSEMNVSTLELGDSALYLCASSLAKRAGGYNEQFFGPGTRLTVL.

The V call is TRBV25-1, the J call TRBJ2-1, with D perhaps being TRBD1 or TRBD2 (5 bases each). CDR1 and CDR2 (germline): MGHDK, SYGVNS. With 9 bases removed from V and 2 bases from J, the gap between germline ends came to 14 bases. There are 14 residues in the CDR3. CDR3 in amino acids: CASRREGAYNEQFF. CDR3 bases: TGTGCCAGTCGACGGGAAGGGGCCTACAATGAGCAGTTCTTC.

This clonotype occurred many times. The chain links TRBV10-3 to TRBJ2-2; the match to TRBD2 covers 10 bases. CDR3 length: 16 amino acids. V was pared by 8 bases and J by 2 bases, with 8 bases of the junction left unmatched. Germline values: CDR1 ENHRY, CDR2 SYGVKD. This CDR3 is CAIGASGRANTGELFF. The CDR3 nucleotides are TGTGCCATCGGGGCTAGCGGGAGAGCTAACACCGGGGAGCTGTTTTTT.

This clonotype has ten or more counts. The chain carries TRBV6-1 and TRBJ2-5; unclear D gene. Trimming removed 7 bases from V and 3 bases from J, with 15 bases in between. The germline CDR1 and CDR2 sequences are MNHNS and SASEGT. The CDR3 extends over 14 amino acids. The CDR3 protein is CASTDKWREETQYF. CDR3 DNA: TGTGCCAGCACCGATAAATGGAGAGAAGAGACCCAGTACTTC.

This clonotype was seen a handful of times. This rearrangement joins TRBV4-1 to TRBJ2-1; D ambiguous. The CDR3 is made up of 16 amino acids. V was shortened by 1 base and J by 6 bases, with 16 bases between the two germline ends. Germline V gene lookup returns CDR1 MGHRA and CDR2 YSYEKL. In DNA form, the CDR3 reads TGCGCCAGCAGCCAAGTAGTACTATCGACGGGCAATGAGCAGTTCTTC. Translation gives CASSQVVLSTGNEQFF.

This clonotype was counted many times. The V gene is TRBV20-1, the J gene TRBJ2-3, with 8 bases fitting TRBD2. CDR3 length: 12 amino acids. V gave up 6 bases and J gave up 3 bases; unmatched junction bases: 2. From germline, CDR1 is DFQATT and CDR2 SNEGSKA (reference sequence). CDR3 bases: TGCAGTGCGTCGGGGGGGACAGATACGCAGTATTTT. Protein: CSASGGTDTQYF.

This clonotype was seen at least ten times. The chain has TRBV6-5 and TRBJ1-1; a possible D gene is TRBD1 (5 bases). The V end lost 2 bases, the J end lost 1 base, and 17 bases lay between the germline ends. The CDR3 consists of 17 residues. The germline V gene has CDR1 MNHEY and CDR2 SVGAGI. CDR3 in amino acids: CASSYTRGTVGNTEAFF. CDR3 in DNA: TGTGCCAGCAGTTACACTAGGGGTACGGTGGGGAACACTGAAGCTTTCTTT.

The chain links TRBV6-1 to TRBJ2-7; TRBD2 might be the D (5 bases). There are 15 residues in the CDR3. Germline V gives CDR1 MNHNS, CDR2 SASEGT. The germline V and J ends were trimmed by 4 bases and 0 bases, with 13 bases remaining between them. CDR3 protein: CASSAGLHYSYEQYF. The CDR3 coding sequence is TGTGCCAGCAGTGCCGGACTCCATTACTCCTACGAGCAGTACTTC.

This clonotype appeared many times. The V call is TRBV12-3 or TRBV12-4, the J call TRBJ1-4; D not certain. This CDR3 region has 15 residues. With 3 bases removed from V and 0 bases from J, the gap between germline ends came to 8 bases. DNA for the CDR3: TGTGCCAGCAGTTTTGGAGATGCAACTAATGAAAAACTGTTTTTT. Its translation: CASSFGDATNEKLFF.

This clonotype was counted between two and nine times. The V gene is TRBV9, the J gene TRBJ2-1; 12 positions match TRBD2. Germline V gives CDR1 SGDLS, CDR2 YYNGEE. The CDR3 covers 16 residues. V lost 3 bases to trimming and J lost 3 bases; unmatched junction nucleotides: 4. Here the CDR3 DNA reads TGTGCCAGCAGCGACGGACTAGCGGGAATCTACAATGAGCAGTTCTTC. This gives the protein CASSDGLAGIYNEQFF.

CDR3 nucleotide sequence: TGCAGTGCTAGAGTTCCCCCCCCCGGGGGCGGACAAGAGACCCAGTACTTC. Translation gives CSARVPPPGGGQETQYF. This chain uses TRBV20-1 with TRBJ2-5; D possibly matches TRBD1 or TRBD2 (6 bases each). CDR3 size: 17 residues. V was pared by 1 base and J by 2 bases, with 20 bases between. Germline CDR1 reads DFQATT; CDR2 reads SNEGSKA (reference sequence).

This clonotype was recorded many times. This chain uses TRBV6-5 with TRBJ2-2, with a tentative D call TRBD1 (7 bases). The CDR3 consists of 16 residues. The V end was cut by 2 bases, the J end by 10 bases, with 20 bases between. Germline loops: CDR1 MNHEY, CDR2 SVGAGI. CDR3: CASSYGGGLRVEELFF. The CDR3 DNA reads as TGTGCCAGCAGTTACGGAGGGGGCTTAAGGGTGGAGGAGCTGTTTTTT.

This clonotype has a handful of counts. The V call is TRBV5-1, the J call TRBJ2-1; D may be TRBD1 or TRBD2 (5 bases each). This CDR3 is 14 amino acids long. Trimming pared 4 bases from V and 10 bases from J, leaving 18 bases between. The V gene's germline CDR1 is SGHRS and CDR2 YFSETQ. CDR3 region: CASSPTGRDGEQFF. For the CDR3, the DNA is TGCGCCAGCAGCCCAACGGGCAGGGACGGGGAGCAGTTCTTC.

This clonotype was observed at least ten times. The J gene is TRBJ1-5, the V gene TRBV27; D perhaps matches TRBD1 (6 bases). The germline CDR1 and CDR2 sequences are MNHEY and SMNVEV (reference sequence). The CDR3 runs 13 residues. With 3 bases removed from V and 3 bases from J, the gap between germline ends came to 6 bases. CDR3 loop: CASSLGANQPQHF. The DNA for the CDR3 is TGTGCCAGCAGTTTGGGGGCCAATCAGCCCCAGCATTTT.

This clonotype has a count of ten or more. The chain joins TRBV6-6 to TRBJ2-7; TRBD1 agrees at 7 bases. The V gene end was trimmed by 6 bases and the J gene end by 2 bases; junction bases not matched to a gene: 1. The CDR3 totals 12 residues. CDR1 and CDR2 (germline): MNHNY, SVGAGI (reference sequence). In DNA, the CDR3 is TGTGCCAGCAGAACAGGGGCCTACGAGCAGTACTTC. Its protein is CASRTGAYEQYF.